This TCR beta chain was obtained from a study of T cells in Graves' hyperthyroidism and ophthalmopathy. Germline CDR1 reads LGHNA; CDR2 reads YNFKEQ. Trimming took off 2 bases at V and 1 base at J, with 11 bases between the two ends. The CDR3 is made up of 15 amino acids. The CDR3 regions of TCR beta were amplified from RNA transcripts. When the TCR CDR3 underwent first-round RT-PCR, the HTBI primer set was used. TCRdb analysed the multiplex PCR reads with MiXCR anew, one entry per CDR3 protein. The sample lists roughly 240,000 distinct CDR3 sequences, approximately 23% occurring once. Source material: blood. This sequence joins TRBV4-2 and TRBJ1-2; possible D gene TRBD1, 5 bases. The TCR comes from a woman aged 35 to 49 with Graves' ophthalmopathy. CDR3 loop: CASSQSRGGNYGYTF. The CDR3 DNA is TGTGCCAGCAGCCAATCTAGGGGTGGTAACTATGGCTACACCTTC.